This T cell receptor beta chain was captured in a study of glioma-infiltrating T cells. To note about this clonotype: The target antigen is unknown. The junction shows a germline mismatch at one end, possibly a read error.

Germline V lookup: CDR1 SGHTA, CDR2 FQGNSA. This CDR3 spans 13 amino acids. The iRepertoire nested amplicon-rescue multiplex PCR amplified TCR alpha and beta CDR3s from RNA. For one-step reverse transcription and amplification, about 85-400 ng of tissue mRNA or PBMC total RNA was used. TCRdb called the multiplex PCR reads again in MiXCR, with one record for every CDR3 protein. Seen here are approximately 93,000 distinct CDR3 sequences, approximately 42% observed once, and the top ten hold around two fifths. Study results and limitations: Gliomas, especially low-grade, showed above-expected tissue-blood divergence; non-neoplastic patients showed below. Tissue and blood shared very few CDR3 sequences.

The sample consisted of glioma tissue, nonneoplastic brain tissue, or PBMCs (not recorded which). The sequence came from a human donor with low-grade glioma or glioblastoma, undergoing nonglioma brain surgery, or in good health (not recorded which). V gene TRBV7-2 combines with J gene TRBJ1-1, with unresolved D. The CDR3: CASSSGVNTEAFF. The CDR3 DNA is TGTGCCAGCAGCTCAGGCGTGAACACTGAGGCTTTCTTT.